Each of the 4 T cell receptor beta chains below was sequenced from the same sample in a study of T-cell memory formation after mild COVID-19. TCRdb reprocessed the 5' RACE reads via MiXCR and lists one record per CDR3 protein. The sample shows fewer than 600,000 distinct CDR3 sequences, roughly 22% of them seen only once. The specimen sequenced was PBMCs or a T cell subset sorted from them (not recorded which). The source of these receptors is an adult woman who had mild COVID-19 (a few samples of this study predate the infection). Cell type and time point are not known.

The chain joins TRBV4-3 to TRBJ2-2, with D maybe TRBD1 (5 bases). Germline-derived CDR1 and CDR2 are LGHNA and YSLEER. Trimming removed 0 bases at V and 3 bases at J, with 11 bases between. The CDR3 has 16 amino acids. CDR3 loop: CASSQDKAGYTGELFF. In DNA, the CDR3 is TGCGCCAGCAGCCAAGATAAGGCAGGGTACACCGGGGAGCTGTTTTTT.

This sequence joins TRBV14 and TRBJ1-4, with no clear D. Germline V gene sequence: CDR1 SGHDN, CDR2 FVKESK. The CDR3 sequence is 13 residues long. V was pared by 4 bases and J by 8 bases, with 11 bases between. As DNA, the CDR3 is TGTGCCAGCAGCCCGGTTTCCTACGAAAAACTGTTTTTT. Translating gives CASSPVSYEKLFF. Full variable domain (missing parts from reference TRBV14 and TRBJ1-4): EAGVTQFPSHSVIEKGQTVTLRCDPISGHDNLYWYRRVMGKEIKFLLHFVKESKQDESGMPNNRFLAERTGGTYSTLKVQPAELEDSGVYFCASSPVSYEKLFFGSGTQLSVL.

The chain recombines TRBV7-2 with TRBJ2-2; D unclear. Trimming cost V 5 bases and J 6 bases, with 13 bases left between them. Germline assignment: CDR1 SGHTA and CDR2 FQGNSA. This CDR3 has 14 residues. The CDR3: CASSRSNEAGELFF. The CDR3 DNA is TGTGCCAGCAGCCGATCGAATGAGGCCGGGGAGCTGTTTTTT.

This chain uses TRBV4-2 with TRBJ1-3; maybe TRBD1 (5 bases). The germline CDR1 and CDR2 sequences are LGHNA and YNFKEQ. This CDR3 has 16 residues. V was shortened by 0 bases and J by 2 bases, with 11 bases between the two germline ends. The CDR3 loop is CASSQDGAGTGNTIYF. The CDR3 DNA reads TGTGCCAGCAGCCAAGATGGGGCAGGGACTGGAAACACCATATATTTT.